This TCR beta chain was identified during a study of T cell repertoires in cytomegalovirus infection. On the study more broadly: Indications of both CMV infection and matching HLA type were provided by public TCR beta signatures. Study-level results: The study identified carriers of CMV plus the relevant HLA from cumulative public TCR beta family frequency.

TCRdb analysed the reads with MiXCR anew, one entry per CDR3 protein. Among 200,000 to 300,000 distinct CDR3 sequences listed, approximately 15% were seen once. Concerning this clonotype: Its antigen is not known.

The CDR3 is 21 amino acids. The V and J ends lost 1 base and 5 bases, in that order; junction bases with no gene match: 22. Germline loops: CDR1 SGHTA, CDR2 FQGNSA. The chain recombines TRBV7-2 with TRBJ2-3; 9 bases are a match to TRBD1. Sequenced input: PBMCs. The origin of this receptor is a human donor in good health (CMV status not recorded). Some clones in this sample may be carry-over from other donors' samples. CDR3 nucleotide sequence: TGTGCCAGCAGCTTAGGGGGTCCGGGACAGGGTCAGAGACCAGCGAGAGATACGCAGTATTTT. Residues: CASSLGGPGQGQRPARDTQYF.